This TCR beta chain came from a study of blood T cells in healthy people across ages. V dropped 4 bases and J dropped 3; count of bases not matched to a gene: 5. This CDR3 has 14 residues. CDR1 SNHLY and CDR2 FYNNEI come from the germline V gene. PCR was performed a second time for about 6 to 12 cycles using a sample-barcoded 5' primer and a J-beta primer mix. TCRdb re-called the 5' RACE reads with MiXCR, one entry per CDR3 protein. The data show about 1.8 million distinct CDR3 sequences, roughly 50% seen once. A few counts support this clonotype. The genes are TRBV2 and TRBJ2-7, with 8 bases aligning to TRBD2. The receptor was isolated from a woman aged 40-49 years in good health. Sample: blood. The CDR3 reads CASSAKRGNYEQYF. CDR3 bases: TGTGCCAGCAGTGCAAAGCGGGGGAACTACGAGCAGTACTTC.